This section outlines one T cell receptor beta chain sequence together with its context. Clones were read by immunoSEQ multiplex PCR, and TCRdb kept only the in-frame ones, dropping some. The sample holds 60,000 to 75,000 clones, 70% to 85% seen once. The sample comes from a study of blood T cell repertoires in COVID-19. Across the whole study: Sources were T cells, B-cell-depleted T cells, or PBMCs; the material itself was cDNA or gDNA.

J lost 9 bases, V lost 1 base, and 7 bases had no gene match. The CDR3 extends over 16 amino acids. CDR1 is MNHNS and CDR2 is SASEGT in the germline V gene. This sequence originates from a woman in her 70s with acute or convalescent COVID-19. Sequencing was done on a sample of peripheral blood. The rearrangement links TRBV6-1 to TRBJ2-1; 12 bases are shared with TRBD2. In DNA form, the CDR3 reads TGTGCCAGCAGTGAAGGGGTGACTAGCGGGGGAGGTGAGCAGTTCTTC. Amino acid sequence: CASSEGVTSGGGEQFF.